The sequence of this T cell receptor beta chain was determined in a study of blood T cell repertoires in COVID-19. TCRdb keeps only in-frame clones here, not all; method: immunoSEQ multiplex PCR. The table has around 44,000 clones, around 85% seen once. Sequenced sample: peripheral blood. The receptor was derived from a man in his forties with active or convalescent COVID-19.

CDR3 in DNA: TGTGCCAGCAGCCCTCAAGGCGGGGGGAATGAAAAACTGTTTTTT. This sequence encodes CASSPQGGGNEKLFF. The V and J genes are TRBV5-6 and TRBJ1-4, with D possibly matching TRBD1 (5 bases). Germline V gene lookup returns CDR1 SGHDT and CDR2 YYEEEE. Trimming removed 4 bases from V and 5 bases from J, with 15 bases in between. This CDR3 has 15 residues. Full variable domain (remainder filled in from reference TRBV5-6 and TRBJ1-4): DAGVTQSPTHLIKTRGQQVTLRCSPKSGHDTVSWYQQALGQGPQFIFQYYEEEERQRGNFPDRFSGHQFPNYSSELNVNALLLGDSALYLCASSPQGGGNEKLFFGSGTQLSVL.